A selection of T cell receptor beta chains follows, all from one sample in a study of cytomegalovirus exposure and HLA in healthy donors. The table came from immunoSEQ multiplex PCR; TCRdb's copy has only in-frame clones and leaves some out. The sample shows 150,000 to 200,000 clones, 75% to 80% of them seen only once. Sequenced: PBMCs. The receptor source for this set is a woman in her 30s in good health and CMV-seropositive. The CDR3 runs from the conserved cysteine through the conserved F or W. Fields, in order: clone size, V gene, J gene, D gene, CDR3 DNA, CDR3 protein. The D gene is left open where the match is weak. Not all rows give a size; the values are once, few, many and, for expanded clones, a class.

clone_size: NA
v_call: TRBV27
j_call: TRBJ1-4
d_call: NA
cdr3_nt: TGTGCCAGCAGTTTTGGCCACAGGAATAATGAAAAACTGTTTTTT
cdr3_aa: CASSFGHRNNEKLFF

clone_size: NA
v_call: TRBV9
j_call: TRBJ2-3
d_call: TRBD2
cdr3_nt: TGTGCCAGCAGCGCCGGCGGGGGTCCAGATACGCAGTATTTT
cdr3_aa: CASSAGGGPDTQYF

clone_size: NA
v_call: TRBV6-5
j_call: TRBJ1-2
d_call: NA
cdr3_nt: TGTGCCAGCAGTTACCGGGCTAGGGGCGGCTACACCTTC
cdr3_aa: CASSYRARGGYTF

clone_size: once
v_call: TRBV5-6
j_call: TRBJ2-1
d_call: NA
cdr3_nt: TGTGCCAGCAGCTTCGGGCGACAGTCATACAATGAGCAGTTCTTC
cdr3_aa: CASSFGRQSYNEQFF

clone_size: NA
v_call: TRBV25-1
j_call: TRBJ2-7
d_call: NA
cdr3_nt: TGTGCCAGCAGTGGCCTCGGGGCGGGGAATTCCTACGAGCAGTACTTC
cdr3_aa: CASSGLGAGNSYEQYF

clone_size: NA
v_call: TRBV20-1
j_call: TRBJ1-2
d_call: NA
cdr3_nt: TGCAGTGCCGAGGGGGACTATGGCTACACCTTC
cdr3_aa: CSAEGDYGYTF

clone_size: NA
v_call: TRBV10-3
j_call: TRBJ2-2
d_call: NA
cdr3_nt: TGTGCCATCAGTGAGTCGAGTGTCGGGGAGCTGTTTTTT
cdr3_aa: CAISESSVGELFF

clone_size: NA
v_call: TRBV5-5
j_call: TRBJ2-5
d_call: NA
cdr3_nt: TGTGCCAGCAGCCGACAGTCCCAAGAGACCCAGTACTTC
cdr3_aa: CASSRQSQETQYF

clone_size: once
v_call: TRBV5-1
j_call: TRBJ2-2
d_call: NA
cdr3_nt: TGCGCCAGCAGCTTCTTTCTAGCGAACACCGGGGAGCTGTTTTTT
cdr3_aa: CASSFFLANTGELFF

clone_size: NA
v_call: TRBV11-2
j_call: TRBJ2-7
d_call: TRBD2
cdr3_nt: TGTGCCAGCAGCTTTCGCTCCGGGGGAGGGACCTACGAGCAGTACTTC
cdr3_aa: CASSFRSGGGTYEQYF

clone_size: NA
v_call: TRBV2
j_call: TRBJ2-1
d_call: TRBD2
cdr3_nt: TGTGCCAGCAGTAGCGGGAGGGCCTACAATGAGCAGTTCTTC
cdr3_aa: CASSSGRAYNEQFF

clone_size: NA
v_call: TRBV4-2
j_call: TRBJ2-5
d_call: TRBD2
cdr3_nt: TGTGCCAGCAGCCCGCAGCGGGGTCGCCAAGAGACCCAGTACTTC
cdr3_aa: CASSPQRGRQETQYF

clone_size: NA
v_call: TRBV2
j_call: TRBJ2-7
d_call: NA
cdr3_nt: TGTGCCAGCAGGCCCCGGGTCAGCTCCTACGAGCAGTACTTC
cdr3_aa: CASRPRVSSYEQYF

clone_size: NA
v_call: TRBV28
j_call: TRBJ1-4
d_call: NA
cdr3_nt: TGTGCCAGCAGTCCCCTGCGAAAACTGTTTTTT
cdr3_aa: CASSPLRKLFF

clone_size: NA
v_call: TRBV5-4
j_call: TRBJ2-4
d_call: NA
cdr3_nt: TGTGCCAGCAGCCCCAGTAACAGGGAAGGGGCCATTCAGTACTTC
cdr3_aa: CASSPSNREGAIQYF

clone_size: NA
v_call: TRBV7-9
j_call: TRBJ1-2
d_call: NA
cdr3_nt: TGTGCCAGCAGCTTAGGTCCAAACGTCCCGAGTGACTATGGCTACACCTTC
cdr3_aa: CASSLGPNVPSDYGYTF

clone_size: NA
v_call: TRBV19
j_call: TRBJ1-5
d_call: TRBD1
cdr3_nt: TGTGCCAGTAGTGCGGGACAGGACCTAGGGCCCCAGCATTTT
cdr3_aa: CASSAGQDLGPQHF

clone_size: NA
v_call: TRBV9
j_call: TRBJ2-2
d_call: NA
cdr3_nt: TGTGCCAGCAGCGTAGGCCCCAAGCCAAGCACCGGGGAGCTGTTTTTT
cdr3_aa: CASSVGPKPSTGELFF

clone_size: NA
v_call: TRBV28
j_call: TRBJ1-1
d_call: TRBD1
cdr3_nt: TGTGCCAGCAGTACCCAGATGGGGACAGGGGAATTGAACACTGAAGCTTTCTTT
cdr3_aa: CASSTQMGTGELNTEAFF

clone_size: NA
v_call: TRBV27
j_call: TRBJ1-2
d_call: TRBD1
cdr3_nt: TGTGCCAGCAGTTCATTCGGGACAGACTATGGCTACACCTTC
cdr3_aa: CASSSFGTDYGYTF

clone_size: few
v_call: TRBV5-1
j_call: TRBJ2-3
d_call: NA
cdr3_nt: TGCGCCAGCAGCTTCGTAAGCGGGCGCACAGATACGCAGTATTTT
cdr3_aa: CASSFVSGRTDTQYF

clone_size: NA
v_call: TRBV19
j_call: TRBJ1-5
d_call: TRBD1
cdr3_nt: TGTGCCAGTAGTCCGGACAGGGCGCGGCATCAGCCCCAGCATTTT
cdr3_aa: CASSPDRARHQPQHF

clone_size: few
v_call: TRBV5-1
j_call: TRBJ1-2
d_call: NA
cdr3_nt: TGCGCCAGCAGCTTGCCTCGGGGGGGTAGTAGCTATGGCTACACCTTC
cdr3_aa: CASSLPRGGSSYGYTF

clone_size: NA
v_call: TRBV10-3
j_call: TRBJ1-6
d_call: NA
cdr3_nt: TGTGCCATCAGTGACTACGGTCAGGGGTCACCCCTCCACTTT
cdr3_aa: CAISDYGQGSPLHF

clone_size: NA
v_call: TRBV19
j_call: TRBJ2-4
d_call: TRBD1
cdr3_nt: TGTGCCAGTAGTATGAACAGGGGAAATAGTGTAACCAAAAACATTCAGTACTTC
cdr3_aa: CASSMNRGNSVTKNIQYF

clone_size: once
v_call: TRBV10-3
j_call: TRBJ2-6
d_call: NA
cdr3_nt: TGTGCCATCAGTGACCCAGGGAAGGACCCCTCTGGGGCCAACGTCCTGACTTTC
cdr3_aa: CAISDPGKDPSGANVLTF

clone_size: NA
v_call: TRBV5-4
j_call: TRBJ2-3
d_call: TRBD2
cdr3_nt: TGTGCCAGCAGCTTGGTAGCGGGAGTCACAGATACGCAGTATTTT
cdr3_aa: CASSLVAGVTDTQYF

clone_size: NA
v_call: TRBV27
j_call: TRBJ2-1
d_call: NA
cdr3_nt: TGTGCCAGCAGTCCCCGACAAACCGGCGCCGTCAATGAGCAGTTCTTC
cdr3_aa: CASSPRQTGAVNEQFF

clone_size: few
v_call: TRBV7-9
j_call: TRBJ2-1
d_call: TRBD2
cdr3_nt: TGTGCCAGCAGCCATACTAGCGCGGGACATGAGCAGTTCTTC
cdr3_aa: CASSHTSAGHEQFF

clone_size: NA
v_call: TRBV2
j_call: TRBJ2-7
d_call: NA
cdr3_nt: TGTGCCAGCAGTGAAGCCGAGCGGGCCTTCTCCTACGAGCAGTACTTC
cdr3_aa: CASSEAERAFSYEQYF

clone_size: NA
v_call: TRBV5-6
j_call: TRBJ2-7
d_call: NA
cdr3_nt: TGTGCCAGCAGCTTCCTGACTCCCGATCGATCCTACGAGCAGTACTTC
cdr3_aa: CASSFLTPDRSYEQYF

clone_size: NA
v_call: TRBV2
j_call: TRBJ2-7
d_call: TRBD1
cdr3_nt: TGTGCCAGCAGCCCAGGGACAGGGATCTACGAGCAGTACTTC
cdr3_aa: CASSPGTGIYEQYF

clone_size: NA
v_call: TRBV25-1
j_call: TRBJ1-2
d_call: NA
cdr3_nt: TGTGCCAGCAGGGGCCAGGGATTAAACTATGGCTACACCTTC
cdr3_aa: CASRGQGLNYGYTF

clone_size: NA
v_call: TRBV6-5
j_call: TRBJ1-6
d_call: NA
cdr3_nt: TGTGCCATAAGCGCCGTGGGAGGCGGAAATTCACCCCTCCACTTT
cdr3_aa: CAISAVGGGNSPLHF

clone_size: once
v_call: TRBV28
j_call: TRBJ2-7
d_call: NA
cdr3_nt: TGTGCCAGCAGTCCACAGTCCTACGAGCAGTACTTC
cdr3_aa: CASSPQSYEQYF

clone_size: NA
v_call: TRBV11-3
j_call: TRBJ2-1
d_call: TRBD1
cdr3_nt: TGTGCCAGCAGCTCCCGGCGCGGACAGGACTCCTACAATGAGCAGTTCTTC
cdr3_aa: CASSSRRGQDSYNEQFF

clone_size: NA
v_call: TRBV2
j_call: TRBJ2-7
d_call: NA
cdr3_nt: TGTGCCAGCAGTATTAGAAACCGCTACGAGCAGTACTTC
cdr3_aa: CASSIRNRYEQYF

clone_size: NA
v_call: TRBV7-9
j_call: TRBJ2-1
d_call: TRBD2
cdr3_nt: TGTGCCAGCAGCCAAAACCCCGGGACTAACTACAATGAGCAGTTCTTC
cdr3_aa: CASSQNPGTNYNEQFF

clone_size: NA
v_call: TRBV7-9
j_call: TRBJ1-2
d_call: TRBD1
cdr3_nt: TGTGCCAGCAGCGATACCGGGACAGGGACAGGAGGCTACACCTTC
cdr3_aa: CASSDTGTGTGGYTF

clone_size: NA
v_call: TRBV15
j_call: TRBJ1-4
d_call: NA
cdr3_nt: TGTGCCACCAGCAGAGCGCAGTCTGAAAAACTGTTTTTT
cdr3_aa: CATSRAQSEKLFF

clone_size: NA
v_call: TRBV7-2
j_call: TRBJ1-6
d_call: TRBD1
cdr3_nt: TGTGCCAGCAGCCCCCTCGTTGCGACAGGGGGTTACCACTTT
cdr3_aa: CASSPLVATGGYHF

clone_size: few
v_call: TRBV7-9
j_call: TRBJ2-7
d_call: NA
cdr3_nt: TGTGCCAGCAGCTTCGCGGACAGATCCCCCTACGAGCAGTACTTC
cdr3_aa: CASSFADRSPYEQYF

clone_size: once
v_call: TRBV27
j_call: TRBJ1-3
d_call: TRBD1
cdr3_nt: TGTGCCAGCAGTCCTGCCCAGGGGGTGACTACCATATATTTT
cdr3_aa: CASSPAQGVTTIYF

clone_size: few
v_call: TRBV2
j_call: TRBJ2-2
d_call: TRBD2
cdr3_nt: TGTGCCAGCAGCGCCGGGACTAGCGCAAACACCGGGGAGCTGTTTTTT
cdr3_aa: CASSAGTSANTGELFF

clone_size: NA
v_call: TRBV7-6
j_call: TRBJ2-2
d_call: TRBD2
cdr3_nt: TGTGCCAGCAGCCCTGGCAGGCGGGGGACCGGGGAGCTGTTTTTT
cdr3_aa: CASSPGRRGTGELFF

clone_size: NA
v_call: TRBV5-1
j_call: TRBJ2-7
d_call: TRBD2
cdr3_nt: TGCGCCAGCAGCATCCTGACTAGCGGGGGCCCCTTGATGGGAGAGCAGTACTTC
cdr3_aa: CASSILTSGGPLMGEQYF

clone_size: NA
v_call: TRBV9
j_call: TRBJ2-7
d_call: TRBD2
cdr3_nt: TGTGCCAGCAGCGCCGGCCTAGCGGTCTCCTACGAGCAGTACTTC
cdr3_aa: CASSAGLAVSYEQYF

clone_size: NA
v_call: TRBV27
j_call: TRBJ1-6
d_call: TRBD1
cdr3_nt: TGTGCCAGCAGTCCCAAGACAGGGAAAGATTCACCCCTCCACTTT
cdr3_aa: CASSPKTGKDSPLHF

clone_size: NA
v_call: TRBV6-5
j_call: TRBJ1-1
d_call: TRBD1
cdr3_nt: TGTGCCAGCAGTTACTCTGGACAGGGCCTGTGGTTGGCTTTCTTT
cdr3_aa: CASSYSGQGLWLAFF

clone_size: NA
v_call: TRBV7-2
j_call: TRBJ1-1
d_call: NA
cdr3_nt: TGTGCCAGCAGCTTAATTGGGAGTTTCGGGAACACTGAAGCTTTCTTT
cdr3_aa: CASSLIGSFGNTEAFF

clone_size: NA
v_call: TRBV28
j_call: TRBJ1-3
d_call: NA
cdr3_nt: TGTGCCAGCAGTTTATTAGTGCAAGAGAAAGGAAACACCATATATTTT
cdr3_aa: CASSLLVQEKGNTIYF

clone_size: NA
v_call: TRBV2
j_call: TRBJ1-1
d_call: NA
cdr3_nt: TGTGCCAGCAACTTGGGGGGGTCGGACACTGAAGCTTTCTTT
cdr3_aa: CASNLGGSDTEAFF

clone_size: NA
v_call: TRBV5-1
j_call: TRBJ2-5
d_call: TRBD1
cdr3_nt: TGCGCCAGCAGCTTCACAGGGGGCCGGTACCAAGAGACCCAGTACTTC
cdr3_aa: CASSFTGGRYQETQYF

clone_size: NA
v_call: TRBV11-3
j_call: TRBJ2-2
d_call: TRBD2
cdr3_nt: TGTGCCAGCAGCTTAGGTCCCGCGGGAGGGCCTAACGGGGAGCTGTTTTTT
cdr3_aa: CASSLGPAGGPNGELFF

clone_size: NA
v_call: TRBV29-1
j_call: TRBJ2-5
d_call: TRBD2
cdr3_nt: TGCAGCGTTCTCCCCGGGGGGGCCACAGAGACCCAGTACTTC
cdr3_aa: CSVLPGGATETQYF

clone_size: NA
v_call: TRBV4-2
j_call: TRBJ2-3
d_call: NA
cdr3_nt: TGTGCCAGCACAAGTGGCGGGATCGCAGATACGCAGTATTTT
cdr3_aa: CASTSGGIADTQYF

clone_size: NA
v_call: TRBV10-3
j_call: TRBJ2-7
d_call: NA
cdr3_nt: TGTGCCATCAGTGTCGTTCAGGTGACCTACGAGCAGTACTTC
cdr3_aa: CAISVVQVTYEQYF